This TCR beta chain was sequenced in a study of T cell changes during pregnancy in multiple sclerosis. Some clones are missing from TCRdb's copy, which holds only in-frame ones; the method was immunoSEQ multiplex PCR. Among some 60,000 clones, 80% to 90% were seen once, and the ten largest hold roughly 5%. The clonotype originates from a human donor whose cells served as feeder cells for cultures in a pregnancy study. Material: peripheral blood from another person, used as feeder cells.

The CDR3 DNA follows: TGTGCCAGCAGCCAAGAAGCTAATGAGCAGTTCTTC. Translation: CASSQEANEQFF. This chain uses TRBV4-2 with TRBJ2-1, with D hard to call. V lost 0 bases to trimming and J lost 7 bases, with 4 bases between them. Germline CDR1 reads LGHNA; CDR2 reads YNFKEQ. This CDR3 is 12 amino acids long.